This passage covers 31 T cell receptor beta chains from one sample sequenced in a study of siplizumab effects on memory and regulatory T cells. The data were produced by immunoSEQ multiplex PCR, yet TCRdb's version contains in-frame clones alone and is incomplete. The sample has tens of thousands of clones, approximately 96% seen once. Sample: naive CD8+ T cells sorted from blood. The receptor set was obtained from a human donor in good health.

In its sample, this clone was seen once. J is TRBJ1-1 and V is TRBV6-6, with D possibly matching TRBD1 (6 bases). Germline CDR1 reads MNHNY; CDR2 reads SVGAGI (reference sequence). The ends were cut back, 8 bases at V and 4 bases at J, with 17 bases in the middle. The CDR3 spans 14 residues. Written as DNA, the CDR3 is TGTGCCAGCGAGGGGGGAGCGGGAGGCACTGAAGCTTTCTTT. Its translation: CASEGGAGGTEAFF.

The chain carries TRBV6-5 and TRBJ2-1; 13 positions match TRBD2. In germline, CDR1 is MNHEY, CDR2 SVGAGI. This CDR3 has 15 residues. With V trimmed by 7 bases and J by 8 bases, 8 bases remained unmatched. The CDR3 protein is CASTETSGGSDEQFF. The CDR3 region has the DNA TGTGCCAGCACCGAGACTAGCGGGGGGAGCGATGAGCAGTTCTTC.

A single count supports this clone. This sequence joins TRBV10-3 and TRBJ2-3, with D perhaps matching TRBD1 (6 bases). CDR1 and CDR2 from the germline V gene are ENHRY and SYGVKD. The CDR3 spans 18 residues. V was shortened by 0 bases and J by 2 bases, with 18 bases between the two germline ends. The CDR3 here is CAISESISGGRSTDTQYF. The CDR3, as DNA: TGTGCCATCAGTGAGTCGATTAGTGGGGGCCGCTCCACAGATACGCAGTATTTT.

The chain has TRBV28 and TRBJ1-1; D perhaps matches TRBD1 (5 bases). CDR3 length equals 14 residues. Trimming pared 3 bases from V and 5 bases from J, leaving 13 bases between. The V gene's germline CDR1 is MDHEN and CDR2 SYDVKM. Here the CDR3 reads CASSFRGESTEAFF. As DNA, the CDR3 is TGTGCCAGCAGTTTCCGAGGGGAGTCAACTGAAGCTTTCTTT.

V usage is TRBV5-8 and J usage is TRBJ2-1; D is undetermined. The CDR3 is 13 amino acids. Germline CDR1 reads SGHTS; CDR2 reads YDEGEE. Trimming stripped 0 bases from V and 7 bases from J, with 8 bases between. This CDR3 reads CASSLVGGNEQFF. The CDR3 DNA sequence: TGTGCCAGCAGCTTGGTCGGTGGGAATGAGCAGTTCTTC. Looking up the rest from reference TRBV5-8 and TRBJ2-1 gives the full variable domain: EAGVTQSPTHLIKTRGQQATLRCSPISGHTSVYWYQQALGLGLQFLLWYDEGEERNRGNFPPRFSGRQFPNYSSELNVNALELEDSALYLCASSLVGGNEQFFGPGTRLTVL.

V and J are TRBV29-1 and TRBJ2-7; no clear D gene. The CDR3 is made up of 12 amino acids. The germline V gene encodes CDR1 SQVTM and CDR2 ANQGSEA. V lost 3 bases and J 0 bases, leaving 6 bases between the germline ends. Here the CDR3 reads CSVDEVSYEQYF. The CDR3 DNA follows: TGCAGCGTTGATGAGGTCTCCTACGAGCAGTACTTC.

V and J are TRBV19 and TRBJ1-2, with 8 positions matching TRBD1. CDR3 length equals 14 residues. Germline values: CDR1 LNHDA, CDR2 SQIVND (reference sequence). The V segment lost 5 bases and the J segment 4 bases; nucleotides outside the gene matches: 6. The CDR3 DNA reads as TGTGCCAGTAGTGGACAGGGTGGAGGCTATGGCTACACCTTC. Translated, it gives CASSGQGGGYGYTF. The full variable domain, completed using reference TRBV19 and TRBJ1-2, is DGGITQSPKYLFRKEGQNVTLSCEQNLNHDAMYWYRQDPGQGLRLIYYSQIVNDFQKGDIAEGYSVSREKKESFPLTVTSAQKNPTAFYLCASSGQGGGYGYTFGSGTRLTVV.

The genes are TRBV18 and TRBJ1-1; D possibly corresponds to TRBD1 (6 bases). CDR3 length: 15 amino acids. Germline V lookup: CDR1 KGHSH, CDR2 LQKENI. V was cut by 3 bases and J by 1 base, with 12 bases left in between. The CDR3 DNA reads as TGTGCCAGCTCACCTTTGGACAGAAAGAACACTGAAGCTTTCTTT. Translation gives CASSPLDRKNTEAFF.

V usage is TRBV4-3 and J usage is TRBJ2-7; 8 positions match TRBD2. J gave up 2 bases and V 1 base, and 13 bases lay outside the gene matches. The length of the CDR3 is 18 residues. CDR1 is LGHNA, CDR2 YSLEER, per germline. The DNA of the CDR3 is TGCGCCAGCAGCCAAGGGCCCGCCTTAGCGGGGTTAGCCTACGAGCAGTACTTC. Translating gives CASSQGPALAGLAYEQYF.

Only a few counts were recorded for this clone. CDR3 region: CASSPLTAQPQHF. In nucleotides, the CDR3 is TGCGCCAGCAGCCCATTAACAGCACAGCCCCAGCATTTT. The rearrangement links TRBV4-1 to TRBJ1-5; D not certain. Germline lookup yields CDR1 MGHRA and CDR2 YSYEKL. CDR3 length equals 13 residues. Between the trimmed V and J ends, which lost 4 bases and 7 bases, there was a span of 11 bases.

The chain links TRBV28 to TRBJ2-5; tentatively, D is TRBD1 (6 bases). CDR1 MDHEN and CDR2 SYDVKM come from the germline V gene. Trimming took off 3 bases at V and 5 bases at J, with 13 bases between the two ends. The CDR3 has 14 residues. Here the CDR3 DNA reads TGTGCCAGCAGTTTTCAGGGGCGCATGGAGACCCAGTACTTC. It is translated as CASSFQGRMETQYF.

The chain combines TRBV9 with TRBJ2-4, with D maybe TRBD1 (6 bases). V shed 4 bases and J shed 2 bases, with 10 bases lying between them. Germline lookup yields CDR1 SGDLS and CDR2 YYNGEE. CDR3 length equals 14 residues. The chain's CDR3 is CASSSDRTKNIQYF. In nucleotides, the CDR3 is TGTGCCAGCAGCTCGGACAGAACCAAAAACATTCAGTACTTC.

The gene calls are TRBV5-5 and TRBJ1-6, with D possibly matching TRBD1 (5 bases). Germline loops: CDR1 SGHKS, CDR2 YYEKEE (reference sequence). The V end lost 9 bases, the J end lost 11 bases, and 15 bases lay between the germline ends. The CDR3 runs to 12 residues. The CDR3 region has the DNA TGTGCCACTGGGCCGGGGGGAACACCCCTCCACTTT. It encodes CATGPGGTPLHF.

The chain has TRBV7-9 and TRBJ1-1; TRBD1 matches 7 bases. The CDR3 totals 15 residues. Germline V CDR1 and CDR2: SEHNR, FQNEAQ (reference sequence). The trim removed 0 bases at V and 10 bases at J, leaving 11 bases unmatched. The CDR3 sequence: CASSLARDSQKGAFF. In DNA form, the CDR3 reads TGTGCCAGCAGCTTAGCTCGGGACAGCCAAAAGGGAGCTTTCTTT. Based on the CDR3 plus reference TRBV7-9 and TRBJ1-1, the full variable domain is DTGVSQNPRHKITKRGQNVTFRCDPISEHNRLYWYRQTLGQGPEFLTYFQNEAQLEKSRLLSDRFSAERPKGSFSTLEIQRTEQGDSAMYLCASSLARDSQKGAFFGQGTRLTVV.

The CDR3 protein is CASSLDLGTGVSEQYF. DNA of the CDR3: TGTGCCAGCAGTTTAGATTTGGGGACAGGGGTTAGCGAGCAGTACTTC. This chain uses TRBV27 with TRBJ2-7; TRBD1 agrees at 10 bases. The germline V gene encodes CDR1 MNHEY and CDR2 SMNVEV (reference sequence). With 2 bases clipped from V and 6 bases from J, the junction kept 10 bases outside the gene matches. The CDR3 length is 16 residues.

The DNA for the CDR3 is TGTGCCAGCAGCCCCCAAGACTATGGCTACACCTTC. Translation: CASSPQDYGYTF. The chain employs TRBV7-9 and TRBJ1-2; D remains unclear. The CDR3 runs to 12 residues. The V gene lost 5 bases and the J gene lost 3 bases, with 7 bases spanning the gap. CDR1 is SEHNR and CDR2 is FQNEAQ in the germline V gene (reference sequence).

V usage is TRBV12-5 and J usage is TRBJ2-7; no firm D call. V lost 1 base and J 3 bases, leaving 7 bases between the germline ends. The CDR3 covers 13 residues. Germline V gene data show CDR1 as LGHNT and CDR2 as FRNRAP. The CDR3 is CASGLGIFYEQYF. CDR3 DNA sequence: TGTGCTAGTGGTTTGGGGATTTTCTACGAGCAGTACTTC. Using reference TRBV12-5 and TRBJ2-7 for the parts outside the CDR3, the full variable domain is DARVTQTPRHKVTEMGQEVTMRCQPILGHNTVFWYRQTMMQGLELLAYFRNRAPLDDSGMPKDRFSAEMPDATLATLKIQPSEPRDSAVYFCASGLGIFYEQYFGPGTRLTVT.

V and J are TRBV27 and TRBJ1-1, with 8 bases aligning to TRBD1. Trimming removed 6 bases from V and 6 bases from J; junction bases left unmatched: 9. Germline-derived CDR1 and CDR2 are MNHEY and SMNVEV (reference sequence). The CDR3 loop spans 14 amino acids. The DNA of the CDR3 is TGTGCCAGCAGATTCGGACAGGGTTTGCCTGAAGCTTTCTTT. This codes for CASRFGQGLPEAFF.

This chain joins TRBV5-5 and TRBJ2-5; either TRBD1 or TRBD2 may supply D (6 bases each). Germline V gene lookup returns CDR1 SGHKS and CDR2 YYEKEE (reference sequence). V was cut by 0 bases and J by 4 bases, with 10 bases left in between. CDR3 length equals 14 residues. The CDR3 protein is CASSLVGGGETQYF. The DNA of the CDR3 is TGTGCCAGCAGCTTGGTGGGGGGCGGAGAGACCCAGTACTTC.

J is TRBJ1-1 and V is TRBV5-4; D gene unclear. The CDR3 is 12 amino acids. Trimming shortened V by 4 bases and J by 7 bases, and 11 bases separated the two germline ends. In germline, CDR1 is SGHNT, CDR2 YYREEE (reference sequence). The CDR3 spells CASSTNTDEAFF. Written as DNA, the CDR3 is TGTGCCAGCAGCACCAACACCGATGAAGCTTTCTTT.

The V and J genes are TRBV5-4 and TRBJ2-2, with 7 positions matching TRBD1. V lost 6 bases to trimming and J lost 0 bases; unmatched junction nucleotides: 5. Per germline, CDR1 SGHNT and CDR2 YYREEE (reference sequence). There are 15 residues in the CDR3. The CDR3 DNA sequence: TGTGCCAGCACTCAAGGACAGGCGAACACCGGGGAGCTGTTTTTT. This gives the protein CASTQGQANTGELFF.

The chain joins TRBV4-1 to TRBJ1-1; weak D call: TRBD1 (5 bases). Per germline, CDR1 MGHRA and CDR2 YSYEKL. Trimming removed 0 bases from V and 2 bases from J, with 16 bases in between. CDR3 length: 17 residues. CDR3 region: CASSQDQEGMGNTEAFF. CDR3 DNA: TGCGCCAGCAGCCAAGATCAGGAGGGGATGGGCAACACTGAAGCTTTCTTT.

The V call is TRBV7-3, the J call TRBJ2-1; the D gene could be TRBD1 or TRBD2 (5 bases each). The CDR3 has 15 amino acids. V gave up 2 bases and J gave up 12 bases, with 20 bases separating them. Germline CDR1 SGHTA, CDR2 FQGTGA. The CDR3 bases are TGTGCCAGCAGCTTAGTCCCGGGGCTCCAAGGTGGGCAGTTCTTC. It is translated as CASSLVPGLQGGQFF.

The chain carries TRBV19 and TRBJ2-5; 9 nucleotides line up with TRBD1. V lost 6 bases, J lost 2 bases, and 1 base stayed unmatched. The length of the CDR3 is 13 residues. Germline CDR1 LNHDA, CDR2 SQIVND (reference sequence). In nucleotides, the CDR3 is TGTGCCAGTAGGGACAGGGGACAAGAGACCCAGTACTTC. This translates into CASRDRGQETQYF.

The V call is TRBV10-3, the J call TRBJ1-1, with 7 bases lining up with TRBD1. The CDR3 totals 12 residues. CDR1 is ENHRY and CDR2 is SYGVKD in the germline V gene. Trimming took 6 bases from V and 4 from J; bases not matched to a gene: 2. CDR3 nucleotide sequence: TGTGCCATCAGACAGGGGAGCACTGAAGCTTTCTTT. This codes for CAIRQGSTEAFF.

The chain is built from TRBV12-5 and TRBJ1-1; D remains ambiguous. The CDR3 is made up of 11 amino acids. CDR1 is LGHNT, CDR2 FRNRAP, per germline. Trimming removed 7 bases from V and 7 bases from J, with 10 bases in between. CDR3 DNA: TGTGCTAGTGCCCTAGAGCTTGAAGCTTTCTTT. Amino acid sequence: CASALELEAFF.

This chain links TRBV4-1 with TRBJ1-1; no clear D gene. This CDR3 is 12 amino acids long. Germline loops: CDR1 MGHRA, CDR2 YSYEKL. Trimming left V 6 bases short and J 1 base short, with 6 bases between. The CDR3: CASSQRNTEAFF. CDR3 in DNA: TGCGCCAGCAGTCAGCGGAACACTGAAGCTTTCTTT.

V is TRBV9 and J is TRBJ2-1; 11 nucleotides align to TRBD1. The CDR3 has 15 amino acids. The V gene end was trimmed by 2 bases and the J gene end by 7 bases; junction bases not matched to a gene: 5. Germline values: CDR1 SGDLS, CDR2 YYNGEE. In nucleotides, the CDR3 is TGTGCCAGCAGCGTTTGGACAGGGGGCTTGAATGAGCAGTTCTTC. Protein sequence: CASSVWTGGLNEQFF.

The chain has TRBV29-1 and TRBJ2-7; no clear D. This CDR3 comprises 10 residues. Trimming stripped 4 bases from V and 1 base from J, with 2 bases between. The germline V gene encodes CDR1 SQVTM and CDR2 ANQGSEA. The CDR3 spells CSVVSYEQYF. CDR3 nucleotides: TGCAGCGTTGTGTCCTACGAGCAGTACTTC.

The chain combines TRBV19 with TRBJ1-2; D is uncertain. The CDR3 has 15 amino acids. CDR1 LNHDA and CDR2 SQIVND come from the germline V gene (reference sequence). The V end was cut by 3 bases, the J end by 0 bases, with 11 bases between. The CDR3: CASSIWTKSNYGYTF. The CDR3 DNA reads TGTGCCAGTAGTATTTGGACGAAATCTAACTATGGCTACACCTTC.

J is TRBJ2-7 and V is TRBV7-6; TRBD1 is a possible D gene (6 bases). Germline-derived CDR1 and CDR2 are SGHVS and FNYEAQ. The CDR3 has 15 residues. The germline V and J ends were trimmed by 5 bases and 7 bases, with 21 bases remaining between them. The CDR3 DNA follows: TGTGCCAGCAGCCATCCGGGACACGACCTGGGGGAGCAGTACTTC. As protein: CASSHPGHDLGEQYF.